This entry features one T cell receptor (beta chain) sequence. The entry originates in a study of ipilimumab plus nivolumab after autologous stem cell transplantation. This table comes from immunoSEQ multiplex PCR, and its TCRdb copy is limited to in-frame clones, with some not included. This sample has tens of thousands of clones, with more than 80% found just once. Germline V CDR1 and CDR2: SGHTA, FQGNSA. The V gene lost 3 bases and the J gene lost 7 bases, with 10 bases spanning the gap. The CDR3 spans 13 residues. The sequencing here drew on PBMCs, taken in a trial of ipilimumab plus nivolumab as post-transplant consolidation. The V gene is TRBV7-2, the J gene TRBJ1-5; perhaps TRBD1 as D (6 bases). The receptor's source is a male donor with diffuse large B-cell lymphoma. The CDR3 region is CASSLGGGQPQHF. DNA of the CDR3: TGTGCCAGCAGCTTGGGGGGCGGACAGCCCCAGCATTTT.